One sample yielded the 19 T cell receptor beta chains listed below, sequenced in a study of blood T cell repertoires in COVID-19. Sequenced by immunoSEQ multiplex PCR; TCRdb stores in-frame clones only, minus some. The sample lists approximately 180,000 clones; around 82% were seen once. Sequenced sample: PBMCs or T cells enriched from blood (not recorded which). These receptors were collected from a woman in her sixties with acute COVID-19.

The V gene is TRBV30, the J gene TRBJ2-1; 11 nucleotides align to TRBD2. Germline V gene lookup returns CDR1 GTSNPN and CDR2 SVGIG (reference sequence). The ends lost 1 base at V and 1 base at J; junction bases unmatched: 12. The CDR3 is 19 amino acids. CDR3 nucleotide sequence: TGTGCCTGGAGTGGGCGCATAGCGGGAGGGCCGAGATCCTACAATGAGCAGTTCTTC. This codes for CAWSGRIAGGPRSYNEQFF.

V and J are TRBV9 and TRBJ2-2; 12 nucleotides line up with TRBD1. The CDR3 is 14 amino acids. Germline V gene data show CDR1 as SGDLS and CDR2 as YYNGEE. V lost 7 bases to trimming and J lost 7 bases; unmatched junction nucleotides: 5. The CDR3 spells CASRGTGGIGELFF. CDR3 DNA: TGTGCCAGCCGGGGGACAGGGGGCATCGGGGAGCTGTTTTTT.

The genes are TRBV2 and TRBJ1-4, with unresolved D. CDR1 is SNHLY and CDR2 is FYNNEI in the germline V gene. Trimming took off 7 bases at V and 8 bases at J, with 11 bases between the two ends. This CDR3 is 12 amino acids long. CDR3 DNA: TGTGCCAGCAATGCTGGGCCCGAAAAACTGTTTTTT. This sequence encodes CASNAGPEKLFF. The full variable domain, with the rest looked up from reference TRBV2 and TRBJ1-4, is EPEVTQTPSHQVTQMGQEVILRCVPISNHLYFYWYRQILGQKVEFLVSFYNNEISEKSEIFDDQFSVERPDGSNFTLKIRSTKLEDSAMYFCASNAGPEKLFFGSGTQLSVL.

The CDR3 bases are TGTGCCAGCAGCCCCCCGGGACTTACCGGGGAGCTGTTTTTT. This sequence encodes CASSPPGLTGELFF. V gene TRBV5-4 combines with J gene TRBJ2-2, with a tentative D call TRBD2 (6 bases). The CDR3 is made up of 14 amino acids. Trimming left V 4 bases short and J 5 bases short, with 12 bases between. Looked up from germline, CDR1 is SGHNT and CDR2 is YYREEE (reference sequence).

This chain links TRBV18 with TRBJ1-4; no definite D call. The CDR3 extends over 13 amino acids. Trimming removed 1 base at V and 10 bases at J, with 10 bases between. Germline CDR1 reads KGHSH; CDR2 reads LQKENI. Written as DNA, the CDR3 is TGTGCCAGCTCACCACGTTCTCGCGGAAAACTGTTTTTT. Translated: CASSPRSRGKLFF.

The chain combines TRBV28 with TRBJ2-1, with a tentative D call TRBD1 (6 bases). The CDR3 is 14 amino acids. CDR1 is MDHEN, CDR2 SYDVKM, per germline. V lost 5 bases, J lost 9 bases, and 17 bases lay in between. The CDR3 sequence: CASSPKQGRFEQFF. The CDR3 DNA sequence: TGTGCCAGCAGTCCAAAACAGGGCAGGTTTGAGCAGTTCTTC.

This sequence joins TRBV7-8 and TRBJ1-5; 9 bases fit TRBD1. The junction had 2 bases not matched to a gene; V was cut back by 0 bases and J by 5 bases. This CDR3 is built from 15 residues. The germline gives CDR1 SGHVS, CDR2 FQNEAQ. CDR3 sequence reads: CASSLAGTGHQPQHF. The CDR3 bases are TGTGCCAGCAGCTTAGCGGGGACAGGGCATCAGCCCCAGCATTTT.

A few counts support this clone. The chain carries TRBV24-1 and TRBJ2-7; 10 nucleotides agree with TRBD1. The germline gives CDR1 KGHDR, CDR2 SFDVKD. V shed 4 bases, J shed 5 bases, and the junction held 7 bases outside the gene matches. This CDR3 region has 15 residues. The CDR3 sequence: CATSERDRGTDEQYF. The CDR3 DNA sequence: TGTGCCACCAGTGAGAGGGACAGGGGTACGGACGAGCAGTACTTC.

The V gene is TRBV29-1, the J gene TRBJ2-7; weak D call: TRBD2 (7 bases). V was clipped by 2 bases and J by 6 bases, with 14 bases between them. The CDR3 is 13 residues long. Germline CDR1 reads SQVTM; CDR2 reads ANQGSEA. CDR3 sequence: CSVETQGGGEQYF. CDR3 nucleotides: TGCAGCGTTGAAACACAGGGAGGGGGCGAGCAGTACTTC.

The chain carries TRBV7-8 and TRBJ2-5; TRBD2 matches 7 bases. Germline V CDR1 and CDR2: SGHVS, FQNEAQ. This CDR3 is 15 amino acids long. The ends lost 0 bases at V and 1 base at J; junction bases unmatched: 2. CDR3 DNA sequence: TGTGCCAGCAGCTTAGCGCTAGCGGTCCAAGAGACCCAGTACTTC. It codes for CASSLALAVQETQYF.

The chain recombines TRBV5-6 with TRBJ2-5, with TRBD1 matching over 8 bases. This CDR3 is built from 14 residues. Germline-derived CDR1 and CDR2 are SGHDT and YYEEEE. V lost 5 bases to trimming and J lost 3 bases; unmatched junction nucleotides: 6. This CDR3 is CASSFWTGKETQYF. The CDR3 DNA reads as TGTGCCAGCAGTTTTTGGACAGGGAAAGAGACCCAGTACTTC.

In its sample, this clone was seen once. V usage is TRBV5-1 and J usage is TRBJ1-1; D unresolved. V lost 0 bases and J lost 1, with 7 bases in between. Germline values: CDR1 SGHRS, CDR2 YFSETQ. This CDR3 region has 14 residues. The chain's CDR3 is CASSLEAKNTEAFF. CDR3 sequence (DNA): TGCGCCAGCAGCTTGGAAGCCAAGAACACTGAAGCTTTCTTT. Full variable domain (remainder filled in from reference TRBV5-1 and TRBJ1-1): KAGVTQTPRYLIKTRGQQVTLSCSPISGHRSVSWYQQTPGQGLQFLFEYFSETQRNKGNFPGRFSGRQFSNSRSEMNVSTLELGDSALYLCASSLEAKNTEAFFGQGTRLTVV.

The V and J genes are TRBV18 and TRBJ2-2, with D possibly TRBD2 on 5 matching bases. CDR3 size: 17 residues. CDR1 KGHSH and CDR2 LQKENI come from the germline V gene. Trimming removed 0 bases at V and 0 bases at J, with 11 bases between. The CDR3 coding sequence is TGTGCCAGCTCACCACCCGCGAGGGAGTCGAACACCGGGGAGCTGTTTTTT. Encoded protein: CASSPPARESNTGELFF.

The rearrangement uses TRBV6-5 and TRBJ1-3, with 9 bases aligning to TRBD1. Germline V CDR1 and CDR2: MNHEY, SVGAGI. V was pared by 8 bases and J by 2 bases, with 4 bases of the junction left unmatched. The CDR3 length is 14 residues. CDR3 protein: CASGWDRAGNTIYF. The CDR3 DNA follows: TGTGCCAGCGGATGGGACAGGGCTGGAAACACCATATATTTT.

The chain joins TRBV6-6 to TRBJ1-1; tentatively, D is TRBD1 (6 bases). Germline assignment: CDR1 MNHNY and CDR2 SVGAGI (reference sequence). The CDR3 has 18 residues. V was trimmed by 5 bases and J by 10 bases, leaving 32 bases between them. The CDR3 DNA sequence: TGTGCCAGCAGTCCCGGGGGGGGCAGGGAACAGGGCCATGAATTAGCTTTCTTT. Its translation is CASSPGGGREQGHELAFF.

This clone was recorded once. The J gene is TRBJ2-5, the V gene TRBV2; D remains unclear. The CDR3 runs 11 residues. V was shortened by 5 bases and J by 2 bases, with 3 bases between the two germline ends. Germline-derived CDR1 and CDR2 are SNHLY and FYNNEI. CDR3 residues: CASSLQETQYF. The DNA of the CDR3 is TGTGCCAGCAGTTTACAAGAGACCCAGTACTTC.

The chain couples TRBV27 to TRBJ2-3; possible D gene TRBD1, 6 bases. The length of the CDR3 is 12 residues. V was trimmed by 5 bases and J by 3 bases, leaving 6 bases between them. Germline CDR1 and CDR2: MNHEY and SMNVEV (reference sequence). The CDR3 DNA reads TGTGCCAGCAGTACAGGGACAGATACGCAGTATTTT. Translation: CASSTGTDTQYF.

Notes on this clone: The junction and the germline gene differ at one end; a read error may be behind it. The chain recombines TRBV4-2 with TRBJ1-4, with D unclear. Germline-derived CDR1 and CDR2 are LGHNA and YNFKEQ. The CDR3 consists of 16 residues. In DNA, the CDR3 is TGTGCCAGCAGCCAAGATCTAGGGATGCAAGCGGCGGCAATTGTCTTT. Its protein product is CASSQDLGMQAAAIVF.

This chain's CDR3 is CAWSRPPYEQYF. The CDR3, as DNA: TGTGCCTGGAGTCGTCCCCCCTACGAGCAGTACTTC. The chain joins TRBV30 to TRBJ2-7; D uncertain. Germline assignment: CDR1 GTSNPN and CDR2 SVGIG (reference sequence). Trimming left V 2 bases short and J 2 bases short, with 7 bases between. The CDR3 spans 12 residues.